These 23 T cell receptor beta chains came from one sample sequenced in a study of STAT5B mutations in CD4+ large granular lymphocyte leukemia. The repertoire was sequenced with immunoSEQ multiplex PCR; TCRdb's copy has only in-frame clones and lacks some. In the table there are around 31,000 clones, less than 80% of which are singletons. Specimen: CD4+ T cells from blood buffy coats. These receptor sequences come from a human donor in good health.

The V call is TRBV4-1, the J call TRBJ1-1; D ambiguous. Trimming cost V 0 bases and J 6 bases, with 17 bases left between them. The CDR3 is made up of 16 amino acids. The germline V gene encodes CDR1 MGHRA and CDR2 YSYEKL. The CDR3 reads CASSQEISAWGAEAFF. CDR3 bases: TGCGCCAGCAGCCAAGAAATCTCTGCATGGGGTGCTGAAGCTTTCTTT.

The chain couples TRBV11-3 to TRBJ2-5; D remains ambiguous. This CDR3 is 15 amino acids long. Between the trimmed V and J ends, which lost 5 bases and 1 base, there was a span of 14 bases. The V gene's germline CDR1 is SGHNT and CDR2 YENEEA. CDR3: CASSQQGTVQETQYF. CDR3 nucleotide sequence: TGTGCCAGCAGCCAGCAAGGCACAGTCCAAGAGACCCAGTACTTC.

The V call is TRBV19, the J call TRBJ2-2; 9 nucleotides line up with TRBD2. The V and J ends lost 1 base and 4 bases, in that order; junction bases with no gene match: 4. The CDR3 has 16 amino acids. Germline lookup yields CDR1 LNHDA and CDR2 SQIVND (reference sequence). CDR3 amino acids: CASSIGLAGSTGELFF. Written as DNA, the CDR3 is TGTGCCAGTAGTATAGGGCTAGCGGGGTCCACCGGGGAGCTGTTTTTT. The full variable domain, its missing parts supplied by reference TRBV19 and TRBJ2-2, is DGGITQSPKYLFRKEGQNVTLSCEQNLNHDAMYWYRQDPGQGLRLIYYSQIVNDFQKGDIAEGYSVSREKKESFPLTVTSAQKNPTAFYLCASSIGLAGSTGELFFGEGSRLTVL.

This chain joins TRBV27 and TRBJ2-7; unclear D gene. CDR3 length: 15 amino acids. Per the germline V gene, CDR1 is MNHEY and CDR2 is SMNVEV (reference sequence). Trimming removed 3 bases at V and 5 bases at J, with 17 bases between. The CDR3 sequence: CASSFWQPLYHEQYV. CDR3 nucleotide sequence: TGTGCCAGCAGTTTCTGGCAGCCTCTCTACCACGAGCAGTACGTC.

The genes are TRBV6-4 and TRBJ2-3; 8 nucleotides agree with TRBD2. CDR1 and CDR2 from the germline V gene are MRHNA and SNTAGT. This CDR3 comprises 14 residues. J was trimmed by 4 bases and V by 10 bases; bases with no gene match: 10. This CDR3 is CATSAGEGSDTQYF. CDR3 nucleotides: TGTGCCACCTCAGCGGGAGAGGGGTCAGATACGCAGTATTTT.

The CDR3 loop reads CSAETQYF. CDR3 nucleotides: TGCAGCGCGGAGACCCAGTACTTC. This chain connects TRBV29-1 to TRBJ2-5; no clear D. Trimming took off 7 bases at V and 5 bases at J, with 2 bases between the two ends. The CDR3 loop spans 8 amino acids. The germline V gene encodes CDR1 SQVTM and CDR2 ANQGSEA.

The genes are TRBV27 and TRBJ2-2; a possible D gene is TRBD2 (6 bases). CDR3 length: 13 residues. CDR1 MNHEY and CDR2 SMNVEV come from the germline V gene (reference sequence). The V end lost 6 bases, the J end lost 8 bases, and 13 bases lay between the germline ends. The CDR3 loop is CASSLGGRGELFF. The DNA for the CDR3 is TGTGCCAGCAGCTTAGGAGGGCGGGGGGAGCTGTTTTTT.

The V gene is TRBV11-2, the J gene TRBJ2-5; D perhaps matches TRBD2 (6 bases). Germline V gene lookup returns CDR1 SGHAT and CDR2 FQNNGV. Deletions cut 1 base from V and 5 bases from J, with 14 bases between. This CDR3 is 15 amino acids long. Here the CDR3 reads CASSLVPGGRETQYF. CDR3 sequence (DNA): TGTGCCAGCAGCTTAGTCCCCGGGGGAAGGGAGACCCAGTACTTC.

V and J are TRBV7-2 and TRBJ1-5, with D possibly TRBD1 on 5 matching bases. V was trimmed by 5 bases and J by 1 base, leaving 12 bases between them. There are 15 residues in the CDR3. The germline V gene encodes CDR1 SGHTA and CDR2 FQGNSA. For the CDR3, the DNA is TGTGCCAGCAGCCCCCAATGGGGGAGCAATCAGCCCCAGCATTTT. Translated: CASSPQWGSNQPQHF.

J is TRBJ2-2 and V is TRBV5-8; no reliable D call. The V gene lost 5 bases and the J gene lost 0 bases, with 8 bases spanning the gap. CDR1 and CDR2 from the germline V gene are SGHTS and YDEGEE. The CDR3 is 14 amino acids. This CDR3 is CASRAAPNTGELFF. CDR3 sequence (DNA): TGTGCCAGCAGGGCAGCACCGAACACCGGGGAGCTGTTTTTT.

This clone has just one count. This sequence joins TRBV13 and TRBJ2-5; TRBD2 agrees at 7 bases. CDR1 PRHDT and CDR2 FYEKMQ come from the germline V gene (reference sequence). The V gene end was trimmed by 0 bases and the J gene end by 4 bases; junction bases not matched to a gene: 5. The CDR3 runs to 15 residues. The CDR3 coding sequence is TGTGCCAGCAGCTTAGGTTTAGGGAGGGCAGAGACCCAGTACTTC. This codes for CASSLGLGRAETQYF.

The gene calls are TRBV5-1 and TRBJ2-3; 8 nucleotides agree with TRBD2. Per the germline V gene, CDR1 is SGHRS and CDR2 is YFSETQ. With 0 bases clipped from V and 3 bases from J, the junction kept 6 bases outside the gene matches. This CDR3 spans 16 amino acids. The CDR3 reads CASSLAPTSVTDTQYF. The DNA for the CDR3 is TGCGCCAGCAGCTTGGCACCGACTAGCGTGACAGATACGCAGTATTTT.

In the case of this clone: Within the sample, other DNA sequences also encode this same CDR3. The chain recombines TRBV4-3 with TRBJ2-1, with 11 bases lining up with TRBD1. The CDR3 is 15 residues long. Germline CDR1 reads LGHNA; CDR2 reads YSLEER. J gave up 5 bases and V 6 bases, and 6 bases lay outside the gene matches. The chain's CDR3 is CASSLRDRGNNEQFF. Here the CDR3 DNA reads TGCGCCAGCAGTCTCCGGGACAGGGGGAACAATGAGCAGTTCTTC.

The chain has TRBV5-1 and TRBJ2-3; 7 nucleotides align to TRBD2. The germline CDR1 and CDR2 sequences are SGHRS and YFSETQ. There are 20 residues in the CDR3. J was trimmed by 1 base and V by 2 bases; bases with no gene match: 19. The CDR3 region has the DNA TGCGCCAGCAGCTTATCCTCCGAGGCGGGGGACTTTCTCGGCACAGATACGCAGTATTTT. Translating gives CASSLSSEAGDFLGTDTQYF.

This sequence joins TRBV2 and TRBJ1-1, with TRBD1 matching 10 bases. Germline trimming cut 4 bases from V and 4 bases from J; bases unmatched to any gene: 0. Germline CDR1 reads SNHLY; CDR2 reads FYNNEI. The CDR3 runs 13 residues. The CDR3 DNA reads as TGTGCCAGCAGTGGGGACAGGGGCACTGAAGCTTTCTTT. Protein product: CASSGDRGTEAFF.

V and J are TRBV6-6 and TRBJ1-1; TRBD1 aligns across 8 bases. Looked up from germline, CDR1 is MNHNY and CDR2 is SVGAGI (reference sequence). Unmatched junction bases numbered 5, after V lost 6 bases and J lost 5 bases. This CDR3 comprises 13 residues. In nucleotides, the CDR3 is TGTGCCAGCAGGACTACAGGGGGTACTGAAGCTTTCTTT. It codes for CASRTTGGTEAFF.

V gene TRBV6-1 combines with J gene TRBJ2-7; the match to TRBD2 covers 13 bases. The CDR3 contains 14 residues. Trimming at V came to 6 bases and at J to 3 bases, leaving 2 bases not matched to a gene. Germline lookup yields CDR1 MNHNS and CDR2 SASEGT. CDR3 DNA: TGTGCCAGCAGACTAGCGGGAGGGATCTACGAGCAGTACTTC. This encodes CASRLAGGIYEQYF.

The chain carries TRBV2 and TRBJ1-5; perhaps TRBD1 as D (5 bases). With 3 bases removed from V and 3 bases from J, the gap between germline ends came to 9 bases. CDR1 is SNHLY and CDR2 is FYNNEI in the germline V gene. The CDR3 consists of 14 residues. This CDR3 is CASSDEQDNQPQHF. The DNA for the CDR3 is TGTGCCAGCAGTGATGAACAGGACAATCAGCCCCAGCATTTT.

The chain combines TRBV18 with TRBJ1-1; 9 positions match TRBD1. CDR3 length: 14 amino acids. After removal of 6 bases from V and 3 bases from J, the junction contained 5 bases not matched to a gene. Germline CDR1 reads KGHSH; CDR2 reads LQKENI. CDR3 region: CASSPGTGHTEAFF. CDR3 sequence (DNA): TGTGCCAGCTCGCCCGGGACAGGGCACACTGAAGCTTTCTTT.

The rearrangement joins TRBV5-6 to TRBJ1-1; perhaps TRBD1 as D (6 bases). The CDR3 totals 13 residues. Germline-derived CDR1 and CDR2 are SGHDT and YYEEEE. V gave up 0 bases and J gave up 8 bases, with 11 bases separating them. The CDR3 nucleotides are TGTGCCAGCAGCTTGGGACAGGTAGAGGAAGCTTTCTTT. As protein: CASSLGQVEEAFF.

The rearrangement uses TRBV28 and TRBJ1-1; no definite D call. Trimming cost V 2 bases and J 0 bases, with 10 bases left between them. Germline values: CDR1 MDHEN, CDR2 SYDVKM. This CDR3 has 15 amino acids. The CDR3 DNA follows: TGTGCCAGCAGTTTACTCTCTGGAATGAACACTGAAGCTTTCTTT. Encoded protein: CASSLLSGMNTEAFF.

V usage is TRBV6-1 and J usage is TRBJ1-2; D call uncertain. This CDR3 has 12 amino acids. CDR1 is MNHNS, CDR2 SASEGT, per germline. The V gene lost 7 bases and the J gene lost 2 bases, with 8 bases spanning the gap. CDR3 DNA: TGTGCCAGCAAAGTAGAGAACTATGGCTACACCTTC. It yields the protein CASKVENYGYTF.

The genes are TRBV7-7 and TRBJ1-3; TRBD1 agrees at 9 bases. The CDR3 has 15 amino acids. V shed 6 bases, J shed 4 bases, and the junction held 7 bases outside the gene matches. The germline V gene encodes CDR1 SSHAT and CDR2 FNYEAQ (reference sequence). CDR3 sequence reads: CASSQDRGIGNTIYF. The CDR3 coding sequence is TGTGCCAGCAGTCAAGACAGGGGGATCGGAAACACCATATATTTT.